One and the same sample provided the 21 T cell receptor beta chains below, sequenced in a study of blood T cell repertoires in COVID-19. Profiled with immunoSEQ multiplex PCR; TCRdb holds only in-frame clones, not every one. The sample has 130,000 or so clones, about 79% seen once; the top ten hold approximately 8.4%. The material sequenced was PBMCs or T cells enriched from blood (not recorded which). The receptors were sampled from a man aged 50-60 years who had recovered from COVID-19.

Here the CDR3 reads CAISGGTSQSPTYNEQFF. The CDR3 DNA reads TGTGCCATCAGTGGAGGGACTAGCCAGTCCCCCACATACAATGAGCAGTTCTTC. The chain employs TRBV10-3 and TRBJ2-1; 9 bases align to TRBD2. CDR3 length equals 18 residues. CDR1 ENHRY and CDR2 SYGVKD come from the germline V gene. Trimming at V came to 4 bases and at J to 4 bases, leaving 14 bases not matched to a gene.

The V and J genes are TRBV19 and TRBJ1-3; D gene ambiguous. This CDR3 contains 13 residues. Per germline, CDR1 LNHDA and CDR2 SQIVND (reference sequence). Trimming shortened V by 5 bases and J by 0 bases, and 5 bases separated the two germline ends. CDR3 region: CASSPSSGNTIYF. CDR3 DNA sequence: TGTGCCAGTAGTCCGAGCTCTGGAAACACCATATATTTT. The variable domain in full, completed from reference TRBV19 and TRBJ1-3, reads DGGITQSPKYLFRKEGQNVTLSCEQNLNHDAMYWYRQDPGQGLRLIYYSQIVNDFQKGDIAEGYSVSREKKESFPLTVTSAQKNPTAFYLCASSPSSGNTIYFGEGSWLTVV.

This rearrangement joins TRBV10-3 to TRBJ2-5; tentative D call: TRBD1 (5 bases). The CDR3 totals 14 residues. V gave up 2 bases and J gave up 5 bases, with 12 bases separating them. The V gene's germline CDR1 is ENHRY and CDR2 SYGVKD. CDR3 region: CAISERGKGETQYF. The CDR3 DNA sequence: TGTGCCATCAGTGAGAGGGGTAAGGGGGAGACCCAGTACTTC.

The chain employs TRBV5-1 and TRBJ2-6; 10 nucleotides match TRBD2. The CDR3 extends over 19 amino acids. The junction had 6 bases not matched to a gene; V was cut back by 0 bases and J by 0 bases. Germline CDR1 and CDR2: SGHRS and YFSETQ. The DNA of the CDR3 is TGCGCCAGCAGCTTGGGGGCTAGCGGGGGCCTCTCTGGGGCCAACGTCCTGACTTTC. It codes for CASSLGASGGLSGANVLTF.

This chain joins TRBV18 and TRBJ1-3; 8 bases align to TRBD1. CDR1 and CDR2 from the germline V gene are KGHSH and LQKENI. Trimming removed 1 base from V and 8 bases from J; junction bases left unmatched: 4. The CDR3 has 14 amino acids. The CDR3 region is CASSPQTGVDTIYF. CDR3 coding DNA: TGTGCCAGCTCACCACAGACAGGGGTGGACACCATATATTTT.

The rearrangement uses TRBV6-1 and TRBJ1-6; 11 bases line up with TRBD1. Germline V gene lookup returns CDR1 MNHNS and CDR2 SASEGT. After removal of 2 bases from V and 9 bases from J, the junction contained 3 bases not matched to a gene. CDR3 size: 15 residues. Here the CDR3 reads CASSESGQGVSPLHF. The CDR3 DNA reads TGTGCCAGCAGTGAATCGGGACAGGGGGTTTCACCCCTCCACTTT.

The gene calls are TRBV6-5 and TRBJ1-1; TRBD1 might be the D (6 bases). The CDR3 totals 15 residues. Per the germline V gene, CDR1 is MNHEY and CDR2 is SVGAGI. The V gene lost 4 bases and the J gene lost 5 bases, with 17 bases spanning the gap. CDR3 bases: TGTGCCAGCAGTTCACCAAGGGGGGGTTGGACTGAAGCTTTCTTT. This translates into CASSSPRGGWTEAFF.

CDR3 in DNA: TGTGCCAGCAGTGCCCTAGATGGACAGGGCGAGCACTATGGCTACACCTTC. Translation: CASSALDGQGEHYGYTF. This sequence joins TRBV25-1 and TRBJ1-2, with TRBD1 matching over 8 bases. J was trimmed by 3 bases and V by 4 bases; bases with no gene match: 13. CDR3 length equals 17 residues. Germline V CDR1 and CDR2: MGHDK, SYGVNS.

J is TRBJ2-7 and V is TRBV12-2; the DNA was not used to check the table's D call, TRBD2. TRBV12-2 is designated a pseudogene. The CDR3 consists of 15 residues. The CDR3 nucleotides are TGTGCAAGTCGCTTAGGTCCAGCGGTCTCCTACGAGCAGTACTTC. Translation gives CASRLGPAVSYEQYF.

The chain links TRBV7-3 to TRBJ2-5; 7 bases are a match to TRBD2. The V segment lost 4 bases and the J segment 2 bases; nucleotides outside the gene matches: 10. Germline CDR1 is SGHTA and CDR2 is FQGTGA. CDR3 length: 16 residues. CDR3 nucleotides: TGTGCCAGCAGCTCCCCGCCCGGGGGGTCTCAAGAGACCCAGTACTTC. It encodes CASSSPPGGSQETQYF.

V and J are TRBV11-3 and TRBJ2-3; 8 nucleotides match TRBD1. After removal of 3 bases from V and 6 bases from J, the junction contained 11 bases not matched to a gene. This CDR3 spans 16 amino acids. The germline V gene encodes CDR1 SGHNT and CDR2 YENEEA. The CDR3 region has the DNA TGTGCCAGCAGCTTGGGGTTGACAGGGGACCGGGATACGCAGTATTTT. This translates into CASSLGLTGDRDTQYF.

The CDR3 DNA reads as TGTGCCAGTAGTATCACCGGGACACCGAACACTGAAGCTTTCTTT. It codes for CASSITGTPNTEAFF. This chain connects TRBV19 to TRBJ1-1; D is possibly TRBD1 (6 bases). The CDR3 is 15 residues long. Germline loops: CDR1 LNHDA, CDR2 SQIVND (reference sequence). V lost 3 bases and J 1 base, leaving 12 bases between the germline ends.

As for this clone: Relative to the germline gene, one junction end is altered; a read error may explain this. The same CDR3 arises from other DNA sequences in this sample as well. The chain has TRBV7-2 and TRBJ1-1, with 8 bases that match TRBD1. CDR1 and CDR2 from the germline V gene are SGHTA and FQGNSA. This CDR3 is built from 14 residues. The CDR3, as DNA: TGTGCCAGCAGCTGGACAGGGATGAATACTGAAGCTTTCTTT. This translates into CASSWTGMNTEAFF.

The chain is built from TRBV11-1 and TRBJ1-1, with 8 bases that match TRBD1. Germline trimming cut 5 bases from V and 5 bases from J; bases unmatched to any gene: 10. The CDR3 has 15 amino acids. CDR1 and CDR2 (germline): SGHAT, FQDESV (reference sequence). CDR3 DNA sequence: TGTGCCAGCAGCCTGGGACAGGCCGCGAGGACTGAAGCTTTCTTT. Protein sequence: CASSLGQAARTEAFF.

The rearrangement links TRBV18 to TRBJ2-1, with D perhaps TRBD2 (6 bases). This CDR3 has 16 residues. Trimming removed 3 bases at V and 2 bases at J, with 14 bases between. Germline loops: CDR1 KGHSH, CDR2 LQKENI. The CDR3 region is CASSPSPTGAYNEQFF. DNA of the CDR3: TGTGCCAGCTCACCCTCTCCCACGGGGGCCTACAATGAGCAGTTCTTC.

This chain connects TRBV23-1 to TRBJ1-2, with 10 bases fitting TRBD1. TRBV23-1 is assigned to the ORF class and has an uncertain function. The CDR3 totals 17 residues. Losses at the gene ends were 2 bases for V and 7 bases for J; bases not matched to a gene: 13. The CDR3 DNA is TGCGCCAGCAGTCAACCGGAAGGACAGGGGGGTTTTTGTGGCTACACCTTC. Translation gives CASSQPEGQGGFCGYTF.

A few counts support this clone. The genes are TRBV7-2 and TRBJ2-3; D gene uncertain. There are 13 residues in the CDR3. V was clipped by 1 base and J by 5 bases, with 7 bases between them. Looked up from germline, CDR1 is SGHTA and CDR2 is FQGNSA. The CDR3 nucleotides are TGTGCCAGCAGCTTAGTTGTGAGAGATACGCAGTATTTT. Amino acid sequence: CASSLVVRDTQYF.

This clone showed up just a few times. The chain couples TRBV24-1 to TRBJ1-2; 10 nucleotides line up with TRBD1. Germline V lookup: CDR1 KGHDR, CDR2 SFDVKD. The V segment lost 1 base and the J segment 3 bases; nucleotides outside the gene matches: 4. This CDR3 comprises 16 residues. Here the CDR3 reads CATSDFVGQGHYGYTF. DNA of the CDR3: TGTGCCACCAGTGATTTTGTGGGACAGGGGCACTATGGCTACACCTTC.

This sequence joins TRBV19 and TRBJ1-2; 9 bases line up with TRBD1. Germline values: CDR1 LNHDA, CDR2 SQIVND (reference sequence). The CDR3 runs to 14 residues. V dropped 9 bases and J dropped 5; count of bases not matched to a gene: 10. The chain's CDR3 is CASTDRGIGYGYTF. The CDR3 DNA sequence: TGTGCCAGCACAGACAGGGGGATCGGGTATGGCTACACCTTC.

The chain has TRBV5-4 and TRBJ1-1; maybe TRBD1 (6 bases). The CDR3 is 13 amino acids. Trimming pared 5 bases from V and 1 base from J, leaving 9 bases between. Germline CDR1 SGHNT, CDR2 YYREEE (reference sequence). CDR3 sequence: CASRQGRNTEAFF. CDR3 in DNA: TGTGCCAGCAGACAGGGACGGAACACTGAAGCTTTCTTT.

The J gene is TRBJ2-3, the V gene TRBV29-1, with 9 bases aligning to TRBD1. CDR1 is SQVTM, CDR2 ANQGSEA, per germline. The trim removed 7 bases at V and 1 base at J, leaving 12 bases unmatched. The CDR3 contains 16 residues. The CDR3 bases are TGCAGCGCTCCACGAGCCGGGGACAGGGGCACAGATACGCAGTATTTT. Encoded protein: CSAPRAGDRGTDTQYF.